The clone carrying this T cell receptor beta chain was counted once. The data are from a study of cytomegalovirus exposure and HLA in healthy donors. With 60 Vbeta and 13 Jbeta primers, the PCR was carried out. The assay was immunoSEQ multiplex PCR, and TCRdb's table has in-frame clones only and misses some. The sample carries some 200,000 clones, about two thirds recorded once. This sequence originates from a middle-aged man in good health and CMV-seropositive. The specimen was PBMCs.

CDR3 amino acids: CASSLGTSNYNEQFF. The CDR3 bases are TGTGCCAGCAGCTTAGGGACTTCGAACTACAATGAGCAGTTCTTC. This rearrangement joins TRBV7-6 to TRBJ2-1; the D gene is possibly TRBD2 (5 bases). The germline V gene encodes CDR1 SGHVS and CDR2 FNYEAQ. Trimming took off 1 base at V and 3 bases at J, with 10 bases between the two ends. The CDR3 contains 15 residues.